Reported below is one T cell receptor beta chain. This may be a read error: a much more frequent sequence differs by one nucleotide. Likely a read error: the CDR3 ends without its conserved phenylalanine or tryptophan. The sample belongs to a study of blood T cells in healthy people across ages. The second PCR ran 7 to 11 cycles with a sample-barcoded 5' primer and J-beta primers. TCRdb called the 5' RACE reads again in MiXCR, with one record for every CDR3 protein. The table lists about 900,000 distinct CDR3 sequences, about 44% of them singletons. This CDR3 has 12 amino acids. The trim removed 5 bases at V and 6 bases at J, leaving 1 base unmatched.

The rearrangement uses TRBV12-3 or TRBV12-4 and TRBJ1-2; the match to TRBD1 covers 9 bases. The sequenced sample consisted of blood. This clonotype originated in a young man in good health. The CDR3 DNA is TGTGCCAGCAGTGGGACAGGGAATGGCTACACCTTG. Amino acids: CASSGTGNGYTL.